These T cell receptor beta chains were read from a single sample in a study of shared clonotypes between healthy human individuals. Measured with immunoSEQ multiplex PCR; TCRdb has only the in-frame clones, and not every one. Of some 500,000 clones in the sample, 90% to 96% are singletons; the top ten hold 0.064%. Sequencing was carried out using naive CD4+ T cells sorted from blood. The receptor source for this set is a woman in her twenties or thirties in good health. CDR3s include the opening cysteine and the closing phenylalanine or tryptophan. A D gene is named only where the DNA matches it firmly. Clone size is stated in some rows and not others, as once, few, many or a class when expanded.

d_call j_call clone_size v_call cdr3_nt cdr3_aa
. TRBJ1-5 . TRBV4-1 TGCGCCAGCAGCCAAGGTAACAATCAGCCCCAGCATTTT CASSQGNNQPQHF
. TRBJ1-2 . TRBV7-9 TGTGCCAGCAGCGCGACAGGATTTTATGGCTACACCTTC CASSATGFYGYTF
TRBD2 TRBJ2-5 . TRBV28 TGTGCCAGCAGTGGACAGGGGTGGACTAGCGGGAATTTGGAGACCCAGTACTTC CASSGQGWTSGNLETQYF
. TRBJ2-2 once TRBV7-3 TGTGCCAGCAGAAGGGCCGGGTGGGACACCGGGGAGCTGTTTTTT CASRRAGWDTGELFF
TRBD1 TRBJ1-3 . TRBV9 TGTGCCAGCAGCCAGGGGGGCACACCTAGCTCTGGAAACACCATATATTTT CASSQGGTPSSGNTIYF
TRBD2 TRBJ2-2 . TRBV7-2 TGTGCCAGCAGCTCAGTTAGCGGGACCGCGGGGACCGGGGAGCTGTTTTTT CASSSVSGTAGTGELFF
. TRBJ2-2 . TRBV2 TGTGCCAGCAGTGTGTGGGAAGTCACCGGGGAGCTGTTTTTT CASSVWEVTGELFF
. TRBJ1-1 . TRBV27 TGTGCCAGCAGTTTCACTCCTTTAGACACTGAAGCTTTCTTT CASSFTPLDTEAFF
TRBD2 TRBJ2-1 . TRBV5-1 TGCGCCAGCAGCCAAACTAGCGGAGGGTACAATGAGCAGTTCTTC CASSQTSGGYNEQFF
. TRBJ2-1 . TRBV15 TGTGCCACCAGCAGAGACGGCATTGCGGGCCTAGATCCCAATGAGCAGTTCTTC CATSRDGIAGLDPNEQFF
TRBD1 TRBJ1-1 . TRBV6-5 TGTGCCAGCAGTGCGGGACAGGGGGACACTGAAGCTTTCTTT CASSAGQGDTEAFF
TRBD1 TRBJ1-2 . TRBV18 TGTGCCAGCTCACCGGGACAGAAGTATGGCTACACCTTC CASSPGQKYGYTF
. TRBJ2-3 . TRBV28 TGTGCCAGCAGTAGAAGACAGGCTAGCACAGATACGCAGTATTTT CASSRRQASTDTQYF
. TRBJ1-1 . TRBV2 TGTGCCAGCAGTGAAGAGGCTCGGTATCGTTTACTTAACACTGAAGCTTTCTTT CASSEEARYRLLNTEAFF
. TRBJ2-6 . TRBV19 TGTGCCAGTAGTATAGCCGCCCGGACGTCTGGGGCCAACGTCCTGACTTTC CASSIAARTSGANVLTF
. TRBJ2-3 . TRBV27 TGTGCCAGCGGAGCCTTAAGCGCAGATACGCAGTATTTT CASGALSADTQYF
. TRBJ2-3 . TRBV7-7 TGTGCCAGCAGCTTAGGGCGCGAGTCAGATACGCAGTATTTT CASSLGRESDTQYF
. TRBJ2-1 . TRBV16 TGTGCCAGCAGCCAAGTCGGTGATGAGCAGTTCTTC CASSQVGDEQFF
. TRBJ2-7 . TRBV29-1 TGCAGCGTTTGTCAGGGCGGCTCCTACGAGCAGTACTTC CSVCQGGSYEQYF
. TRBJ2-5 . TRBV5-1 TGCGCCAGCAGCACACAGACCACAGGCGCCGAGACCCAGTACTTC CASSTQTTGAETQYF
TRBD2 TRBJ2-3 . TRBV19 TGTGCCAGTATGGTAGCGGGAGGGCCAGACACAGATACGCAGTATTTT CASMVAGGPDTDTQYF
TRBD1 TRBJ2-7 . TRBV5-1 TGCGCCAGCAGCTTGTTTTCCGGGACAGGGGCGTACGAGCAGTACTTC CASSLFSGTGAYEQYF
. TRBJ1-4 once TRBV28 TGTGCCAGCAGTGAAAGGCTAGCAACTAATGAAAAACTGTTTTTT CASSERLATNEKLFF
TRBD1 TRBJ2-1 . TRBV11-2 TGTGCCAGCAGCTTAGGAGTCGTGAGGGACAGGAATCTTGCTGAGCAGTTCTTC CASSLGVVRDRNLAEQFF
. TRBJ2-7 . TRBV6-5 TGTGCCAGTCACTCAACCTACGAGCAGTACTTC CASHSTYEQYF
TRBD1 TRBJ1-5 . TRBV19 TGTGCCAGTAGTAATCCCAGGGGGCGTAGGCCCCAGCATTTT CASSNPRGRRPQHF
TRBD1 TRBJ2-7 . TRBV29-1 TGCAGCGTGGGTGACAGGGTCAACGAGCAGTACTTC CSVGDRVNEQYF
TRBD1 TRBJ2-7 . TRBV10-3 TGTGCCATCAGCCTCGGACAGGGCTACGAGCAGTACTTC CAISLGQGYEQYF
. TRBJ2-5 . TRBV6-5 TGTGCCAGCAGTTACTCTGTAGGGGGGGGAGGAGAGACCCAGTACTTC CASSYSVGGGGETQYF
. TRBJ2-7 . TRBV7-2 TGTGCCAGCAGTAGCCGGGCCGACTACGAGCAGTACTTC CASSSRADYEQYF
TRBD2 TRBJ2-2 . TRBV5-6 TGTGCCAGCAGCCGCGGGGGAGGTACCGGGGAGCTGTTTTTT CASSRGGGTGELFF
. TRBJ1-1 once TRBV19 TGTGCCAGTAGTATACGGGGTTCGGGCCGATACACTGAAGCTTTCTTT CASSIRGSGRYTEAFF
. TRBJ1-1 once TRBV2 TGTGCCAGCAGTGAACTAGGGAACACTGAAGCTTTCTTT CASSELGNTEAFF
TRBD1 TRBJ2-7 . TRBV19 TGTGCCAGTAGTACCCGACAGGGGCGGGACGAGCAGTACTTC CASSTRQGRDEQYF
. TRBJ1-3 . TRBV19 TGTGCCAGTAGTATCGTAGGGGCTGGAAACACCATATATTTT CASSIVGAGNTIYF
. TRBJ1-1 . TRBV6-5 TGTGCCAGCAGTTACTCAATGGGGGCACACACTGAAGCTTTCTTT CASSYSMGAHTEAFF
. TRBJ2-1 . TRBV25-1 TGTGCCAGCAGTGAACACAAGGGCAGGAGGAATGAGCAGTTCTTC CASSEHKGRRNEQFF